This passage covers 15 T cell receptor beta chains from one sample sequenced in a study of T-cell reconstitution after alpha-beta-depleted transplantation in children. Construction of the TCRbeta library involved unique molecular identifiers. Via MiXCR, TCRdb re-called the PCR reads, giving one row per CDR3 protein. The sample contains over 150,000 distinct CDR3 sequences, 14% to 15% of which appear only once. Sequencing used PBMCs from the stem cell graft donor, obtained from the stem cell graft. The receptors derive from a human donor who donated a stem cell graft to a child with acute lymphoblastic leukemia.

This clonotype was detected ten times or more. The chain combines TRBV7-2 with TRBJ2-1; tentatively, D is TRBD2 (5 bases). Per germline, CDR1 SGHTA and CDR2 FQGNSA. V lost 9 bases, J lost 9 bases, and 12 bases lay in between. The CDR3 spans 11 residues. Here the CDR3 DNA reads TGTGCCAGAGGAGGTCGCGTTGAGCAGTTCTTC. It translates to CARGGRVEQFF. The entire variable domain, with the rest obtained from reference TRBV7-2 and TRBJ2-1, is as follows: GAGVSQSPSNKVTEKGKDVELRCDPISGHTALYWYRQSLGQGLEFLIYFQGNSAPDKSGLPSDRFSAERTGGSVSTLTIQRTQQEDSAVYLCARGGRVEQFFGPGTRLTVL.

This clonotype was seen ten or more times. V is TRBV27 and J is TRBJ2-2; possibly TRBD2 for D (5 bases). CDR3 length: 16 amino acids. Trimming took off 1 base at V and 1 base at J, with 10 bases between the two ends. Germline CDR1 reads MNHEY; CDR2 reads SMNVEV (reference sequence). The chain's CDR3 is CASSLFREKNTGELFF. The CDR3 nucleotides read TGTGCCAGCAGTTTATTTAGGGAGAAGAACACCGGGGAGCTGTTTTTT.

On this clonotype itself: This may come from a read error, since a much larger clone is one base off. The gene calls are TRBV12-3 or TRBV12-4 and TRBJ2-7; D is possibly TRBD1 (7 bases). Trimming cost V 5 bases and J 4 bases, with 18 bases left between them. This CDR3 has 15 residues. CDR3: CASSPWRDRLYEQYF. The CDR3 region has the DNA TGTGCCAGCAGTCCTTGGCGGGACAGACTTTACGAGCAGTACTTC.

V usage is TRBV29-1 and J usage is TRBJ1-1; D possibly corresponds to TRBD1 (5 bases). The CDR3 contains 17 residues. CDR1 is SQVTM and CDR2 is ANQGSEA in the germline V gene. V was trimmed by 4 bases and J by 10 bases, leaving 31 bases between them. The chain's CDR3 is CSVVGSGSTLGASGAFF. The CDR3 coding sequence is TGCAGCGTTGTCGGCTCCGGGTCCACCCTTGGGGCTAGTGGAGCTTTCTTT. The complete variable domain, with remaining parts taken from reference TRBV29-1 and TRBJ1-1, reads SAVISQKPSRDICQRGTSLTIQCQVDSQVTMMFWYRQQPGQSLTLIATANQGSEATYESGFVIDKFPISRPNLTFSTLTVSNMSPEDSSIYLCSVVGSGSTLGASGAFFGQGTRLTVV.

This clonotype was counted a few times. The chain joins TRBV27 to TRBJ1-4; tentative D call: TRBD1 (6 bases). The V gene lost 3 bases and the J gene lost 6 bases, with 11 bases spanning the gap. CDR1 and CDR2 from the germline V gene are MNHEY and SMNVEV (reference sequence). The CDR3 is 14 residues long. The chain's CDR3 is CASSLNAGDEKLFF. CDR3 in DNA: TGTGCCAGCAGTTTGAATGCAGGGGATGAAAAACTGTTTTTT.

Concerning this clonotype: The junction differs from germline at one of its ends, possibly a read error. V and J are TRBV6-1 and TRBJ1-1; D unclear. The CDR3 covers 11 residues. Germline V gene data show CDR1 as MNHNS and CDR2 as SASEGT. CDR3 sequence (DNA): TGTGCCGGCAGGAACGCCGGCGAAGCTTTCTTT. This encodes CAGRNAGEAFF.

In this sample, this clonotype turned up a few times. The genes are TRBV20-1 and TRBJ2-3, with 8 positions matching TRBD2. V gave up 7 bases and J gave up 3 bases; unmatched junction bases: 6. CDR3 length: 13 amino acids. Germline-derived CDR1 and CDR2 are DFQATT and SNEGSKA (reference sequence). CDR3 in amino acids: CSVGSGNTDTQYF. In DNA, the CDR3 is TGCAGTGTTGGTAGCGGGAATACAGATACGCAGTATTTT.

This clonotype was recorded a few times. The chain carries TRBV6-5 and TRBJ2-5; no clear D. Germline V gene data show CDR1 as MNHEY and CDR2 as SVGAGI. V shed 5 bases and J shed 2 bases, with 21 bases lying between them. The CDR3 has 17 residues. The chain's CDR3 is CASSPPSRAGTQETQYF. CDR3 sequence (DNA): TGTGCCAGCAGTCCCCCAAGCCGGGCCGGCACACAAGAGACCCAGTACTTC.

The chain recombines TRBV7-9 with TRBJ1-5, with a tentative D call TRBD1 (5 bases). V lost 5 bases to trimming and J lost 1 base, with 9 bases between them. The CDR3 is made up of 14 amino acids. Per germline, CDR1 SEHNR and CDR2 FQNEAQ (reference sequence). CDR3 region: CASSRGWSNQPQHF. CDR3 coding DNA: TGTGCCAGCAGCAGGGGTTGGAGCAATCAGCCCCAGCATTTT.

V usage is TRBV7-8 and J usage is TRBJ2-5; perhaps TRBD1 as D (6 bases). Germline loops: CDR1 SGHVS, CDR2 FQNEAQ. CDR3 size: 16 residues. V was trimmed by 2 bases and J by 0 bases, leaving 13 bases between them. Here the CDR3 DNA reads TGTGCCAGCAGCTTAATAGCAGGGGTTAACCAAGAGACCCAGTACTTC. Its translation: CASSLIAGVNQETQYF. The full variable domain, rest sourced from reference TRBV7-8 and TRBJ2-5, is GAGVSQSPRYKVAKRGQDVALRCDPISGHVSLFWYQQALGQGPEFLTYFQNEAQLDKSGLPSDRFFAERPEGSVSTLKIQRTQQEDSAVYLCASSLIAGVNQETQYFGPGTRLLVL.

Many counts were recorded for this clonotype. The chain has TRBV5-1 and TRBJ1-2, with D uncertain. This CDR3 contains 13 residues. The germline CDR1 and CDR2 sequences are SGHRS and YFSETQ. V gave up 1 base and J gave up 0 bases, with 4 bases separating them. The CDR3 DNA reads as TGCGCCAGCAGCTTGACAGCTAACTATGGCTACACCTTC. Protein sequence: CASSLTANYGYTF.

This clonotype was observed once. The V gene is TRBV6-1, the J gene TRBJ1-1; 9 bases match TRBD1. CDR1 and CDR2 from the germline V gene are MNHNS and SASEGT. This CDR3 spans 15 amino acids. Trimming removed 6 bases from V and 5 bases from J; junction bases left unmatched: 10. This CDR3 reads CASRHYGTGSTEAFF. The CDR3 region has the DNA TGTGCCAGCAGACATTATGGGACAGGGTCAACTGAAGCTTTCTTT.

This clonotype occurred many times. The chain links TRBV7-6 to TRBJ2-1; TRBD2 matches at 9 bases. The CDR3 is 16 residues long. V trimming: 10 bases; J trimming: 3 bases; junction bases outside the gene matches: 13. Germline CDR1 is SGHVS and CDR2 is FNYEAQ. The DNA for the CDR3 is TGTGCCACCCGTGGGGCGGGAGGGCGCCGCTACAATGAGCAGTTCTTC. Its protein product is CATRGAGGRRYNEQFF.

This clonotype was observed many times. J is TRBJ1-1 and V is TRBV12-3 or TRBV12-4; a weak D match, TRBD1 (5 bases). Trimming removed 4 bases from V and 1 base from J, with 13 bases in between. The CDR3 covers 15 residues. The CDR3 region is CASSSYSTGNTEAFF. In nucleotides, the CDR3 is TGTGCCAGCAGTTCTTACAGCACAGGGAACACTGAAGCTTTCTTT.

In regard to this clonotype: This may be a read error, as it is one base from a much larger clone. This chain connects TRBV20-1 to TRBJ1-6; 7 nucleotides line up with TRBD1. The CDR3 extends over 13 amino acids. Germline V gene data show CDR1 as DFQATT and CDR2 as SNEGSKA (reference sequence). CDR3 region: CSAPGTANPPLHF. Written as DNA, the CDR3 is TGCAGTGCACCCGGGACAGCTAATCCACCCCTCCACTTT.